This T cell receptor (beta chain) was documented in a study of T cells in Graves' hyperthyroidism and ophthalmopathy. This clonotype showed up just a few times. Germline V gives CDR1 SQVTM, CDR2 ANQGSEA. V gave up 7 bases and J gave up 2 bases; unmatched junction bases: 4. The CDR3 spans 12 residues. RNA transcripts served as the template for amplifying TCR beta CDR3 regions. Initially, a first-round RT-PCR of the TCR CDR3 employed the HTBI primer set. TCRdb processed the multiplex PCR reads anew with MiXCR; each CDR3 protein has one entry. The sample consists of about 510,000 distinct CDR3 sequences, approximately 15% of them appearing once.

Source material: blood. The source is a woman in her forties with Graves' hyperthyroidism. V gene TRBV29-1 combines with J gene TRBJ1-2; 7 nucleotides line up with TRBD1. The CDR3 DNA is TGCAGCGCCAAGGGACAGAACTATGGCTACACCTTC. Amino acid sequence: CSAKGQNYGYTF.